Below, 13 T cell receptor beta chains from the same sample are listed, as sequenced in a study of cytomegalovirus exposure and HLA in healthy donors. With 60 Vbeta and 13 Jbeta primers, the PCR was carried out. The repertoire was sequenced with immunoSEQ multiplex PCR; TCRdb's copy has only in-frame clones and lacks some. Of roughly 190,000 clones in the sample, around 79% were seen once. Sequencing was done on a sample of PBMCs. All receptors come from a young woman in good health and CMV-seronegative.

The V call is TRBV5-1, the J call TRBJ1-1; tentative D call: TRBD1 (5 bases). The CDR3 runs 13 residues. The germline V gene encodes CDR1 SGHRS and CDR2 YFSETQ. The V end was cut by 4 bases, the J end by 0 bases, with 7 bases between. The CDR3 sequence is CASSAGLNTEAFF. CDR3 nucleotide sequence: TGCGCCAGCAGCGCGGGACTGAACACTGAAGCTTTCTTT.

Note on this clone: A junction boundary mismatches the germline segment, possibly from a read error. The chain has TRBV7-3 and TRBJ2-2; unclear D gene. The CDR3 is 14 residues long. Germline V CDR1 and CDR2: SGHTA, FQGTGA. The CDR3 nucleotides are TGTGCCAGCAGCTTAAGCCCCAACAGCGGGGAGCTGTTTTTT. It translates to CASSLSPNSGELFF.

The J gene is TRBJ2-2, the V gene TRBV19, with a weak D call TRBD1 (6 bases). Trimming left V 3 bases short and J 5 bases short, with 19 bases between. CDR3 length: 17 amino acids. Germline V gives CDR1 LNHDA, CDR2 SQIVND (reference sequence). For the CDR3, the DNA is TGTGCCAGTAGTATTAACCCAGGCAGGGGATTTACCGGGGAGCTGTTTTTT. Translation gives CASSINPGRGFTGELFF.

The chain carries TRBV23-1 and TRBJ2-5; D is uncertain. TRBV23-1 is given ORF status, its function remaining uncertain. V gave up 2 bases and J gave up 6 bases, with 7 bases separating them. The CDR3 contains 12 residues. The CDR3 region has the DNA TGCGCCAGCAGTCAACGTAGCAAGACCCAGTACTTC. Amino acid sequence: CASSQRSKTQYF.

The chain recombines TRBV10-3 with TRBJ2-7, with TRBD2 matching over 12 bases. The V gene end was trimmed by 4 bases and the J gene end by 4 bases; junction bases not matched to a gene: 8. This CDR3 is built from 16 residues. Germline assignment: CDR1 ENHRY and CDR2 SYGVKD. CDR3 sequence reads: CAISGQASGGGYEQYF. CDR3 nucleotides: TGTGCCATCAGTGGACAAGCTAGCGGGGGGGGGTACGAGCAGTACTTC.

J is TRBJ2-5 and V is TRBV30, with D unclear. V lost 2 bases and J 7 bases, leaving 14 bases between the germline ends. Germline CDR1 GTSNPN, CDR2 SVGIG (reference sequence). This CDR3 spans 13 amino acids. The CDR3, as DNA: TGTGCCTGGAGTTTAAGTCGGGTGGGGACCCAGTACTTC. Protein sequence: CAWSLSRVGTQYF.

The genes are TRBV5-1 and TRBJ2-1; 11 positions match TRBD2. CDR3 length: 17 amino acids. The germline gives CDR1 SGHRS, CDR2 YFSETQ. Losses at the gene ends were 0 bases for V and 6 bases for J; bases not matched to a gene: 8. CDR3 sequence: CASSLGRLAGLLNEQFF. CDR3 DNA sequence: TGCGCCAGCAGCTTGGGCCGACTAGCGGGACTACTCAATGAGCAGTTCTTC. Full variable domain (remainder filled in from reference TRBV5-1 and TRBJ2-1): KAGVTQTPRYLIKTRGQQVTLSCSPISGHRSVSWYQQTPGQGLQFLFEYFSETQRNKGNFPGRFSGRQFSNSRSEMNVSTLELGDSALYLCASSLGRLAGLLNEQFFGPGTRLTVL.

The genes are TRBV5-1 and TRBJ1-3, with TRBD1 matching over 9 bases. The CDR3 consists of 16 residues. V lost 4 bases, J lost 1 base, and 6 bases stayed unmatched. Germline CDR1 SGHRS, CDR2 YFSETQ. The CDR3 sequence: CASSQTGGPSGNTIYF. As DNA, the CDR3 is TGCGCCAGCAGCCAAACAGGGGGCCCATCTGGAAACACCATATATTTT.

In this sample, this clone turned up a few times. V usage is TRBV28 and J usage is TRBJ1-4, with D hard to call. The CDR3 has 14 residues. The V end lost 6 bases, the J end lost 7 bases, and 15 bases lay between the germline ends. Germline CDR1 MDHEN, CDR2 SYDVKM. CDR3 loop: CASSIGGGGEKLFF. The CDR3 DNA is TGTGCCAGCAGCATCGGAGGAGGAGGTGAAAAACTGTTTTTT.

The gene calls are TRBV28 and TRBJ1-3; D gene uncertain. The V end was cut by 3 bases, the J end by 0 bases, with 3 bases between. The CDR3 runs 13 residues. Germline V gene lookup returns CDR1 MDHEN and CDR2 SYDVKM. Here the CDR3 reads CASSFNSGNTIYF. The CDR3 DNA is TGTGCCAGCAGTTTCAACTCTGGAAACACCATATATTTT.

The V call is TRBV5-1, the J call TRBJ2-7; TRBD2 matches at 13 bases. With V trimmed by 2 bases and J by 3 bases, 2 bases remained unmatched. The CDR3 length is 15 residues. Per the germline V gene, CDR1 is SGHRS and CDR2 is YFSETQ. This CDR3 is CASSFRLAGGYEQYF. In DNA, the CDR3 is TGCGCCAGCAGCTTCAGACTAGCGGGAGGCTACGAGCAGTACTTC.

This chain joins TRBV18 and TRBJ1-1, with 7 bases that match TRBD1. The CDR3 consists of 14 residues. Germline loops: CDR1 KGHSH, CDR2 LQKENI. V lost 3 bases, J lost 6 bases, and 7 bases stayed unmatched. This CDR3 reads CASSPDRASPEAFF. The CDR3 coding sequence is TGTGCCAGCTCACCCGACAGGGCGAGTCCTGAAGCTTTCTTT.

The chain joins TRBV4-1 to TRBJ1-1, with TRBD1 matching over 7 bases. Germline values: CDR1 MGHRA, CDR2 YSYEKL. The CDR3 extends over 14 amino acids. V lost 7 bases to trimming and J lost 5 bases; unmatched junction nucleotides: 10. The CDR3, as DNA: TGCGCCAGCAAGACATCACAGGGGCAGACTGAAGCTTTCTTT. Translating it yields CASKTSQGQTEAFF.